This T cell receptor (beta chain) appears in the sequencing data of a study of T-cell memory formation after mild COVID-19 (dated by TCRdb to about 2021). About the full investigation: Most TCR sequence clusters were specific to one of the two donors. Longitudinal TCRalpha and TCRbeta repertoire sequencing tracked T-cell clones expanding and contracting after mild COVID-19 in a couple of donors. Two young, previously healthy adult volunteers made up the cohort, one male and one female. What the research found in general, with its limitations: Contracting CD4+ clones were located mainly in the CM and EM memory subsets, whereas CD8+ clones were found to be enriched in EMRA. Only two mild cases were covered by the study, and larger cohorts that include severe cases with pre-infection samples were considered necessary. SARS-CoV-2 specificity of the second-wave clones peaking on day 37 was not confirmed. The detection of some responding clones in pre-infection memory suggests that pre-existing cross-reactive memory T cells joined the SARS-CoV-2 response. Clones that contracted from day 15 to 85 showed balanced CD4/CD8 phenotypes, whereas a second wave of clones that expanded from day 15 to 37 leaned towards CD4+.

From V the trimming removes 5 bases and from J it removes 7 bases, while the gene matches leave 6 bases of the junction unaccounted for. Sequences SGHDN (CDR1) and FVKESK (CDR2) are obtained from the germline V gene. The CDR3 numbers 14 residues from cysteine through phenylalanine. The CDR3 DNA has 42 bases and is translated from base 1. Ficoll-Paque density gradient centrifugation was the method used to isolate PBMCs. TCRdb names Illumina NovaSeq 6000 as the instrument used. Using 5'RACE with constant-segment primers, TCRalpha and TCRbeta cDNA libraries were constructed, with sample barcodes and unique molecular identifiers added in the process. RNA was extracted from every sample with Trizol reagent. Libraries were amplified in two PCR steps, with a second sample barcode and Illumina TruSeq adapters added in the second step. Libraries were sequenced on an Illumina NovaSeq with 2 x 150 bp paired-end reads. The study's own analysis went as follows. With migec v1.2.7, reads were demultiplexed and then collapsed into UMI-guided consensus sequences. With mixcr v2.1.11, UMI consensuses were aligned to TRA and TRB V and J templates and assembled into clonotypes. Expanded or contracted clonotypes were those called significant by both edgeR and NoisET, with noise models trained on biological replicates. For edgeR calls, the cutoffs were a false discovery rate-adjusted p below 0.01 and a log2 fold-change threshold of 1. As an exploratory analysis of dynamics, max-normalized trajectories of the 1000 most abundant clonotypes were examined by PCA with hierarchical clustering. Separately sequenced CD4+ and CD8+ repertoires were used to assign the CD4 or CD8 phenotype of responding clones. TCRdb reworked the public reads: Q25 trimming with fastp, MiXCR clone assembly, productive beta chains retained. CDR3 protein duplicates are merged, each entry listing the most common genes and DNA. These V and J calls originate from TCRdb's pipeline instead of the authors' own analysis. Across this sample there are 150,000 to 200,000 distinct CDR3 sequences, with over 20% seen only once. Of the sample, 23% is held by the ten largest clones.

This clonotype was seen a few times. This receptor's antigen is unknown. Base qualities were left out, and no much larger clone turns up one base away. This sequence was found in an adult woman who had mild COVID-19 (a few samples of this study predate the infection). The sample titles of this study are shuffled in the database, so cell type and time point are left out; the donor was told from shared clones. Material: PBMCs or a T cell subset sorted from them (not recorded which). The chain is made from TRBV14 and TRBJ2-1, with 9 bases in between that match TRBD1. The nucleotides read TGTGCCAGCAGCGTAGGGACAGGGACAAATGAGCAGTTCTTC. This sequence encodes CASSVGTGTNEQFF.